This T cell receptor (beta chain) emerged from a study of T cell responses to AZD1222 COVID-19 vaccine. Trimming shortened V by 1 base and J by 4 bases, and 13 bases separated the two germline ends. The length of the CDR3 is 15 residues. Germline V gene data show CDR1 as LGHNA and CDR2 as YSLEER. This clone showed up just a few times. No antigen is known for it. The data were produced by immunoSEQ multiplex PCR, yet TCRdb's version contains in-frame clones alone and is incomplete. The repertoire holds approximately 130,000 clones, approximately 92% seen once, with roughly 1% in the top ten. The study, taken as a whole, reports: With dominance at 160-218 and 743-854, vaccine-associated CD4 TCRs spanned spike. Spike-specific TCR breadth and depth went up after people got two AZD1222 doses. Baseline antibody screening turned up just six seropositive AZD1222 recipients. Donors skewed white British and female; clonal diversity was possibly underestimated.

This sequence joins TRBV4-3 and TRBJ1-1, with D possibly TRBD1 on 6 matching bases. The receptor was isolated from an adult who received the AZD1222 COVID-19 vaccine. Source: peripheral blood, taken 28 days after the second AZD1222 dose. The CDR3 loop is CASSQVRGTGTEAFF. CDR3 in DNA: TGCGCCAGCAGCCAAGTGAGGGGGACCGGCACTGAAGCTTTCTTT.